This T cell receptor (beta chain) was recorded in a study of T cell responses to AZD1222 COVID-19 vaccine. Turning to the study itself: Second doses at about 4 or about 12 weeks were pooled. The study, taken as a whole, reports: Dominant CD4 TCR responses targeted spike regions 160-218 and 743-854.

V lost 6 bases, J lost 6 bases, and 10 bases stayed unmatched. Germline V gene lookup returns CDR1 ENHRY and CDR2 SYGVKD. The CDR3 is 14 amino acids. Details on this clone: Antigen specificity is unknown.

Method: immunoSEQ multiplex PCR; TCRdb's copy keeps in-frame clones and lacks some. The data hold 120,000 or so clones, with 80% to 90% observed a single time. Sample: peripheral blood, taken on day 0 of AZD1222 vaccination. The TCR comes from an adult in good health. V and J are TRBV10-3 and TRBJ1-1; 7 positions match TRBD1. Written as DNA, the CDR3 is TGTGCCATCAGAGGACAGGCGGGGAGTGCTGAAGCTTTCTTT. This encodes CAIRGQAGSAEAFF.